The 22 T cell receptor beta chains given below trace back to one sample, sequenced in a study of blood T cell repertoires in COVID-19. Libraries were prepared by immunoSEQ multiplex PCR; TCRdb keeps only in-frame clonotypes and omits some of them. The repertoire holds 150,000 to 200,000 clones, with 82% as singletons. Source material: PBMCs or T cells enriched from blood (not recorded which). The receptor set was obtained from a man between 60 and 75 years old who had recovered from COVID-19.

This chain links TRBV28 with TRBJ2-5, with D perhaps TRBD1 (6 bases). Germline values: CDR1 MDHEN, CDR2 SYDVKM. This CDR3 comprises 14 residues. Trimming took 2 bases from V and 6 from J, leaving 13 bases between them. DNA for the CDR3: TGTGCCAGCAGTTTACCGACAGGTATGAAGACCCAGTACTTC. Translating it yields CASSLPTGMKTQYF.

At least ten counts were recorded for this clone. The V and J genes are TRBV6-5 and TRBJ1-5, with TRBD1 identical over 7 bases. The CDR3 is 15 residues long. With 6 bases clipped from V and 0 bases from J, the junction kept 5 bases outside the gene matches. Per germline, CDR1 MNHEY and CDR2 SVGAGI. CDR3 bases: TGTGCCAGCAGGGGACAGAGCGTTAGCAATCAGCCCCAGCATTTT. Its protein is CASRGQSVSNQPQHF.

This rearrangement joins TRBV6-5 to TRBJ1-3; D is unresolved. Germline V gene data show CDR1 as MNHEY and CDR2 as SVGAGI. V lost 2 bases to trimming and J lost 3 bases, with 11 bases between them. CDR3 size: 15 residues. The CDR3 DNA sequence: TGTGCCAGCAGTTACGGGCAGCCTCTTGGAAACACCATATATTTT. This sequence encodes CASSYGQPLGNTIYF.

The rearrangement joins TRBV7-2 to TRBJ2-3; D gene uncertain. Germline V gene sequence: CDR1 SGHTA, CDR2 FQGNSA. The CDR3 has 15 residues. V shed 5 bases and J shed 2 bases, with 14 bases lying between them. The CDR3 sequence is CASSTTRSLTDTQYF. The CDR3 DNA follows: TGTGCCAGCAGCACAACAAGGAGCCTCACAGATACGCAGTATTTT.

The chain has TRBV7-8 and TRBJ1-5, with 9 bases that match TRBD1. Germline loops: CDR1 SGHVS, CDR2 FQNEAQ. This CDR3 is 18 amino acids long. V dropped 4 bases and J dropped 1; count of bases not matched to a gene: 11. The CDR3 is CASSSRPGDRASNQPQHF. The DNA of the CDR3 is TGTGCCAGCAGCTCGCGACCGGGGGACAGGGCCAGCAATCAGCCCCAGCATTTT.

The chain combines TRBV9 with TRBJ1-3; no clear D gene. This CDR3 spans 14 amino acids. Trimming removed 4 bases from V and 4 bases from J, with 12 bases in between. Looked up from germline, CDR1 is SGDLS and CDR2 is YYNGEE. The CDR3 loop reads CASSTPGSGNTIYF. In DNA, the CDR3 is TGTGCCAGCAGCACCCCGGGTTCGGGAAACACCATATATTTT.

The chain combines TRBV5-4 with TRBJ2-5; D is uncertain. The CDR3 contains 13 residues. The germline V gene has CDR1 SGHNT and CDR2 YYREEE (reference sequence). The germline V and J ends were trimmed by 0 bases and 2 bases, with 5 bases remaining between them. CDR3 sequence reads: CASSLAIQETQYF. The CDR3 bases are TGTGCCAGCAGCTTGGCTATTCAAGAGACCCAGTACTTC.

The genes are TRBV19 and TRBJ2-1; 7 positions match TRBD2. Germline values: CDR1 LNHDA, CDR2 SQIVND (reference sequence). The J segment lost 4 bases and the V segment lost 3 bases, leaving 9 bases of the junction unmatched. The CDR3 totals 16 residues. This CDR3 is CASSIQASGVYNEQFF. The CDR3 DNA reads TGTGCCAGTAGTATTCAGGCTAGCGGAGTGTACAATGAGCAGTTCTTC.

V is TRBV4-1 and J is TRBJ2-7; TRBD1 aligns across 11 bases. Trimming cost V 0 bases and J 3 bases; bases outside gene matches: 7. The CDR3 consists of 17 residues. Germline V gene data show CDR1 as MGHRA and CDR2 as YSYEKL. This chain's CDR3 is CASSQEWDRGTGYEQYF. CDR3 in DNA: TGCGCCAGCAGCCAAGAGTGGGACAGGGGGACTGGCTACGAGCAGTACTTC.

This clone was observed at least ten times. The CDR3 DNA is TGTGCCAGCAGTCCGACAGAGAACTATGGCTACACCTTC. It specifies CASSPTENYGYTF. The chain has TRBV6-6 and TRBJ1-2; possibly TRBD1 for D (5 bases). Trimming removed 5 bases at V and 2 bases at J, with 9 bases between. The V gene's germline CDR1 is MNHNY and CDR2 SVGAGI (reference sequence). This CDR3 has 13 amino acids.

This sequence joins TRBV13 and TRBJ1-1; D call uncertain. The germline CDR1 and CDR2 sequences are PRHDT and FYEKMQ (reference sequence). The CDR3 is 14 residues long. V gave up 4 bases and J gave up 8 bases, with 17 bases separating them. As DNA, the CDR3 is TGTGCCAGCAGCTCCCCTCTAAGAGGCCTCGAAGCTTTCTTT. The encoded protein is CASSSPLRGLEAFF.

The V and J genes are TRBV15 and TRBJ2-3; no clear D gene. The CDR3 spans 15 residues. V was pared by 0 bases and J by 0 bases, with 7 bases between. Germline assignment: CDR1 LNHNV and CDR2 YYDKDF (reference sequence). DNA for the CDR3: TGTGCCACCAGCAGAGATCCCACTAGCACAGATACGCAGTATTTT. It specifies CATSRDPTSTDTQYF.

The rearrangement joins TRBV11-2 to TRBJ1-1; no reliable D call. Germline V CDR1 and CDR2: SGHAT, FQNNGV. The CDR3 runs to 14 residues. The V gene lost 1 base and the J gene lost 1 base, with 7 bases spanning the gap. The chain's CDR3 is CASSLAPGNTEAFF. CDR3 sequence (DNA): TGTGCCAGCAGCTTAGCGCCAGGGAACACTGAAGCTTTCTTT.

V is TRBV28 and J is TRBJ2-3; D is uncertain. CDR3 length: 13 amino acids. Between the trimmed V and J ends, which lost 7 bases and 11 bases, there was a span of 19 bases. Germline V CDR1 and CDR2: MDHEN, SYDVKM. The CDR3 nucleotides read TGTGCCAGCACTACCTGGAGAGACCCCGGGCAGTATTTT. It yields the protein CASTTWRDPGQYF.

The chain employs TRBV7-9 and TRBJ1-1; 7 bases align to TRBD1. CDR3 size: 16 residues. Trimming removed 2 bases from V and 1 base from J; junction bases left unmatched: 7. Germline V CDR1 and CDR2: SEHNR, FQNEAQ (reference sequence). The CDR3 sequence: CASSLYRQGQNTEAFF. CDR3 in DNA: TGTGCCAGCAGCTTATACAGACAGGGACAGAACACTGAAGCTTTCTTT.

This chain uses TRBV9 with TRBJ1-4; D is perhaps TRBD1 (6 bases). Germline V gene data show CDR1 as SGDLS and CDR2 as YYNGEE. The CDR3 runs to 15 residues. Trimming took off 7 bases at V and 0 bases at J, with 13 bases between the two ends. The CDR3, as DNA: TGTGCCAGCTCCCGTTCAGGGGCAACTAATGAAAAACTGTTTTTT. It yields the protein CASSRSGATNEKLFF.

J is TRBJ1-6 and V is TRBV3-1 (or the pseudogene TRBV3-2); D may be TRBD1 (6 bases). The CDR3 contains 17 residues. Trimming left V 1 base short and J 9 bases short, with 19 bases between. The germline V gene has CDR1 LGHDT and CDR2 YNNKEL (reference sequence). The CDR3 coding sequence is TGTGCCAGCAGCCAAGTACGAAGAGGCAGGGGTAGTTCACCCCTCCACTTT. Residues: CASSQVRRGRGSSPLHF.

Only a few counts were recorded for this clone. The V gene is TRBV13, the J gene TRBJ2-1; 11 nucleotides match TRBD2. This CDR3 contains 16 residues. Germline lookup yields CDR1 PRHDT and CDR2 FYEKMQ (reference sequence). V lost 4 bases and J lost 4; bases outside the gene matches: 6. Here the CDR3 reads CASSSQTSGDYNEQFF. CDR3 DNA sequence: TGTGCCAGCAGCTCCCAGACTAGCGGGGATTACAATGAGCAGTTCTTC.

V is TRBV2 and J is TRBJ1-4; no reliable D call. Germline-derived CDR1 and CDR2 are SNHLY and FYNNEI. The ends were cut back, 6 bases at V and 6 bases at J, with 17 bases in the middle. The CDR3 consists of 15 residues. CDR3 nucleotides: TGTGCCAGCAGGGCCGATGCGGGTGGGCATGAAAAACTGTTTTTT. It is translated as CASRADAGGHEKLFF.

This chain connects TRBV9 to TRBJ2-3, with TRBD1 as a possible D gene (5 bases). From germline, CDR1 is SGDLS and CDR2 YYNGEE. Trimming pared 4 bases from V and 0 bases from J, leaving 12 bases between. The CDR3 contains 15 residues. The CDR3, as DNA: TGTGCCAGCAGCCCTGTGGGGCATAGCACAGATACGCAGTATTTT. It specifies CASSPVGHSTDTQYF.

The gene calls are TRBV6-5 and TRBJ2-5; tentative D call: TRBD2 (5 bases). The V end was cut by 6 bases, the J end by 2 bases, with 10 bases between. The germline V gene encodes CDR1 MNHEY and CDR2 SVGAGI. The CDR3 extends over 13 amino acids. This chain's CDR3 is CASRGSGQETQYF. CDR3 coding DNA: TGTGCCAGCAGAGGGAGTGGTCAAGAGACCCAGTACTTC.

The CDR3 DNA reads as TGTGCCAGCAGTTACGAGCCTCTGAACTCCTACGAGCAGTACTTC. Amino acids: CASSYEPLNSYEQYF. V gene TRBV6-5 combines with J gene TRBJ2-7; no reliable D call. Trimming took 2 bases from V and 0 from J, leaving 11 bases between them. CDR1 is MNHEY, CDR2 SVGAGI, per germline. The CDR3 sequence is 15 residues long.